This TCR beta chain emerged from a study of cytomegalovirus exposure and HLA in healthy donors. Across the study: Early released data had about 85 million unique TCRs, all coming from HLA-typed donors. Within the Caucasian-associated ancestry cluster were around 81% of the approximately 400 genotyped donors.

With 6 bases removed from V and 9 bases from J, the gap between germline ends came to 12 bases. From germline, CDR1 is LNHDA and CDR2 SQIVND (reference sequence). The CDR3 runs 13 residues. The PCR used 60 Vbeta and 13 Jbeta primers. Here immunoSEQ multiplex PCR was the method, and the copy in TCRdb shows in-frame clones only, minus some. The sample lists over 150,000 clones, roughly 80% occurring once. Points from the study as a whole: TCR beta V- and J-gene trimming was later associated with a missense DCLRE1C variant. A later analysis found that most CMV-associated TCR beta chains appeared HLA-restricted.

About this clone itself: The antigen remains undetermined.

Sequencing was done on a sample of PBMCs. The chain carries TRBV19 and TRBJ1-6; D might be TRBD1 (6 bases). The receptor was derived from a woman in her twenties or thirties in good health and CMV-seropositive. CDR3 region: CASSPGTLSPLHF. CDR3 DNA: TGTGCCAGTAGCCCCGGGACACTTTCACCCCTCCACTTT.